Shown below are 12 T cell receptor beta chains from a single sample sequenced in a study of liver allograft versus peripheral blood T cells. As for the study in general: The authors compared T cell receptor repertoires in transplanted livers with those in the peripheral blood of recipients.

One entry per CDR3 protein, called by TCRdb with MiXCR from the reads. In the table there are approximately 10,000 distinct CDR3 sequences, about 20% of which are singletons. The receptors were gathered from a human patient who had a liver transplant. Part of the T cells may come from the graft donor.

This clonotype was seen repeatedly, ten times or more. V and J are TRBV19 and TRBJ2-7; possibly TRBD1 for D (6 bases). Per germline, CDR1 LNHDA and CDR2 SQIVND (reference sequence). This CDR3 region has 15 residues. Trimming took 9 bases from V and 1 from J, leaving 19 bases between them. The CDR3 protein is CASTGQGIGSYEQYF. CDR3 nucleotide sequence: TGTGCCAGCACGGGACAAGGGATCGGGTCCTACGAGCAGTACTTC.

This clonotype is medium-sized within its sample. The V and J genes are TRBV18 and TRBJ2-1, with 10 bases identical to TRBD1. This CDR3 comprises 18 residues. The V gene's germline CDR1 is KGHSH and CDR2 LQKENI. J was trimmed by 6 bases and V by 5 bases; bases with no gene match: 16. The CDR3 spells CASSSKEGDRGLRNEQFF. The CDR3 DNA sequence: TGTGCCAGCTCATCAAAGGAAGGTGACAGGGGGCTTCGCAATGAGCAGTTCTTC.

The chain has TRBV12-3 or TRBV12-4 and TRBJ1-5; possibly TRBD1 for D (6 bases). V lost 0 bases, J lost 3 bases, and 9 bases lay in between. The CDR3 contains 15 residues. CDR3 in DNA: TGTGCCAGCAGTTTAGCAGGGGGTGACAATCAGCCCCAGCATTTT. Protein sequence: CASSLAGGDNQPQHF.

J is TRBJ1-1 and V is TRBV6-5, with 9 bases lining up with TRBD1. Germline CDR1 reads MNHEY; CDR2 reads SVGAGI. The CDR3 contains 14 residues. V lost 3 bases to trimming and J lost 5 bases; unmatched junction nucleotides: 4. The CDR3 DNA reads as TGTGCCAGCAGTTATGACAGGGGGGCAACTGAAGCTTTCTTT. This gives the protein CASSYDRGATEAFF.

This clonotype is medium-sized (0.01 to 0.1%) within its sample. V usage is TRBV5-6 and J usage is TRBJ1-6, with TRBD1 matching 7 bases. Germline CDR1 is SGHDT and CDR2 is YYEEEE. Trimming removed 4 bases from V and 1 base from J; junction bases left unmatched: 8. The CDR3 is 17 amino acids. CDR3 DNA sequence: TGTGCCAGCAGCCCTGGGACAGCAGGATCCTATAATTCACCCCTCCACTTT. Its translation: CASSPGTAGSYNSPLHF. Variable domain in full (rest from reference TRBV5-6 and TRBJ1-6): DAGVTQSPTHLIKTRGQQVTLRCSPKSGHDTVSWYQQALGQGPQFIFQYYEEEERQRGNFPDRFSGHQFPNYSSELNVNALLLGDSALYLCASSPGTAGSYNSPLHFGNGTRLTVT.

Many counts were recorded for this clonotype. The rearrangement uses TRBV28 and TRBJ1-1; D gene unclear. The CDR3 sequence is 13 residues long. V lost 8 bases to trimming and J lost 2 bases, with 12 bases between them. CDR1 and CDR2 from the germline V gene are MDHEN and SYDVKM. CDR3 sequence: CASLPRSNTEAFF. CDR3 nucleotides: TGTGCCAGCCTCCCCAGGAGTAACACTGAAGCTTTCTTT.

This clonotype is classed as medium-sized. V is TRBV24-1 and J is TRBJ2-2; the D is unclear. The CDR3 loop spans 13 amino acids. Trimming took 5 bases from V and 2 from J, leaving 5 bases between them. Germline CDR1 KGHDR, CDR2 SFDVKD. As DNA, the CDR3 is TGTGCCACCAGTGCCGTAAACACCGGGGAGCTGTTTTTT. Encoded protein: CATSAVNTGELFF.

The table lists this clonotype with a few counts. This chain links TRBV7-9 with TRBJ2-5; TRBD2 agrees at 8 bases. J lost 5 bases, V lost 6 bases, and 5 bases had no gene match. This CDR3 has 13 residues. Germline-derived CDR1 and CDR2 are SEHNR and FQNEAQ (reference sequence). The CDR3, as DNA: TGTGCCAGCAGATCAGCGGGAGTTGAGACCCAGTACTTC. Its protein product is CASRSAGVETQYF.

In nucleotides, the CDR3 is TGTGCCAGCAGCTTAGGGACAGGGGCCAAAAACATTCAGTACTTC. Translation: CASSLGTGAKNIQYF. V and J are TRBV7-9 and TRBJ2-4, with 8 positions matching TRBD1. J was trimmed by 1 base and V by 1 base; bases with no gene match: 0. The CDR3 extends over 15 amino acids. Germline-derived CDR1 and CDR2 are SEHNR and FQNEAQ (reference sequence).

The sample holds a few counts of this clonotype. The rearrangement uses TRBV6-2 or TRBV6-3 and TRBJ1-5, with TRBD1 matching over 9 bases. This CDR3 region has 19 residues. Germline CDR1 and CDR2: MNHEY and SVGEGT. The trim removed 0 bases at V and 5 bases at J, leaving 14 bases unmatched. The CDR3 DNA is TGTGCCAGCAGTTACTCGAGCGGGTGGACAGGGGTATGGGATCAGCCCCAGCATTTT. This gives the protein CASSYSSGWTGVWDQPQHF.

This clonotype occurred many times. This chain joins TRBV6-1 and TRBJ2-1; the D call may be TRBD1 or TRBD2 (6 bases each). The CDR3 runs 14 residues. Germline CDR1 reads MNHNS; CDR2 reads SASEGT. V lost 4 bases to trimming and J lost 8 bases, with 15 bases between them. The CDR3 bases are TGTGCCAGCAGTGTCCAGGGGCGGGACGATGAGCAGTTCTTC. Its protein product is CASSVQGRDDEQFF.

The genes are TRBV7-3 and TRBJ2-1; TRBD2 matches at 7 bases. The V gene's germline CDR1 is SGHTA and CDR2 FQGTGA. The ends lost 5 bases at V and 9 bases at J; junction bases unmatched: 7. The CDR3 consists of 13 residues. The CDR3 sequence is CASSPTSVGEQFF. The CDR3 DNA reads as TGTGCCAGCAGCCCTACTAGCGTCGGTGAGCAGTTCTTC.